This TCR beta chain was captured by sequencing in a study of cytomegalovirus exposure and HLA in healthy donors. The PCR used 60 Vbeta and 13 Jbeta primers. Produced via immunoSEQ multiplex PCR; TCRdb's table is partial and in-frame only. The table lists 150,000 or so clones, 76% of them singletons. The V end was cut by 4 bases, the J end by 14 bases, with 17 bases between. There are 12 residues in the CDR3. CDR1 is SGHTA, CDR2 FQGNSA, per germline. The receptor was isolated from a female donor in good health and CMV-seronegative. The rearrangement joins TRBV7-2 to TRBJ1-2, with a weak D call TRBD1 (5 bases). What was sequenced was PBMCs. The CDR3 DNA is TGTGCCAGCAGCTATACACAGGCACTTTCGACCTTC. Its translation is CASSYTQALSTF.